Listed below are T cell receptor beta chains from one sample, sequenced in a study of control samples from healthy donors and cancer patients. The protocol was immunoSEQ multiplex PCR, while the TCRdb copy is restricted to in-frame clones and leaves out a portion. This table has about 80,000 clones, nearly 90% appearing once. Material for sequencing was blood. Source of these receptors: a man between 50 and 59 years old in good health. Both conserved end residues are part of each CDR3. Each record gives: clone size, J gene, V gene, D gene, CDR3 protein, CDR3 DNA. A D gene is named only where the DNA matches it firmly. For some rows the clone size is stated as once, few or many, or as a class when expanded; others skip it.

size: NA; J: TRBJ2-3; V: TRBV7-6; D: TRBD1; CDR3: CASSSTGGYGTDTQYF; DNA: TGTGCCAGCAGCTCCACAGGGGGCTATGGCACAGATACGCAGTATTTT
size: NA; J: TRBJ2-4; V: TRBV10-3; D: NA; CDR3: CAISETAKNIQYF; DNA: TGTGCCATCAGTGAGACAGCCAAAAACATTCAGTACTTC
size: NA; J: TRBJ2-1; V: TRBV7-2; D: TRBD2; CDR3: CASSLGVSGANQFF; DNA: TGTGCCAGCAGCTTAGGAGTTAGCGGGGCCAATCAGTTCTTC
size: NA; J: TRBJ2-4; V: TRBV18; D: NA; CDR3: CASSPPASANIQYF; DNA: TGTGCCAGCTCACCACCGGCATCAGCGAACATTCAGTACTTC
size: NA; J: TRBJ1-1; V: TRBV27; D: NA; CDR3: CASSLSATGNTEAFF; DNA: TGTGCCAGCAGTTTATCTGCCACAGGGAACACTGAAGCTTTCTTT
size: NA; J: TRBJ2-5; V: TRBV5-1; D: NA; CDR3: CASSPLSASETQYF; DNA: TGCGCCAGCAGCCCTCTATCCGCGTCAGAGACCCAGTACTTC
size: NA; J: TRBJ1-1; V: TRBV9; D: NA; CDR3: CASSVVRDEAFF; DNA: TGTGCCAGCAGCGTAGTCCGGGATGAAGCTTTCTTT
size: NA; J: TRBJ1-5; V: TRBV28; D: NA; CDR3: CASRPPNQPQHF; DNA: TGTGCCAGCAGGCCACCTAATCAGCCCCAGCATTTT
size: NA; J: TRBJ2-5; V: TRBV6-1; D: NA; CDR3: CASSDLRDFQETQYF; DNA: TGTGCCAGCAGTGATCTCCGGGACTTCCAAGAGACCCAGTACTTC
size: NA; J: TRBJ1-2; V: TRBV5-6; D: NA; CDR3: CASSPDTGANYGYTF; DNA: TGTGCCAGCAGCCCGGACACAGGAGCTAACTATGGCTACACCTTC
size: NA; J: TRBJ2-3; V: TRBV3-1/TRBV3-2; D: NA; CDR3: CASSQDPSTDTQYF; DNA: TGTGCCAGCAGCCAAGATCCCAGCACAGATACGCAGTATTTT
size: once; J: TRBJ1-3; V: TRBV11-3; D: NA; CDR3: CASSLESDRGNTIYF; DNA: TGTGCCAGCAGCTTAGAATCCGACAGGGGAAACACCATATATTTT
size: NA; J: TRBJ2-1; V: TRBV6-1; D: NA; CDR3: CASSGPTGIRSYNEQFF; DNA: TGTGCCAGCAGTGGCCCAACAGGGATTAGGTCCTACAATGAGCAGTTCTTC
size: NA; J: TRBJ1-5; V: TRBV6-5; D: TRBD1; CDR3: CASNWDRGNQPQHF; DNA: TGTGCCAGCAACTGGGACAGGGGGAATCAGCCCCAGCATTTT
size: NA; J: TRBJ1-1; V: TRBV5-1; D: NA; CDR3: CASSLGQGYTEAFF; DNA: TGCGCCAGCAGCTTGGGGCAGGGGTACACTGAAGCTTTCTTT
size: NA; J: TRBJ1-6; V: TRBV14; D: NA; CDR3: CASSRRNNSPLHF; DNA: TGTGCCAGCAGCCGACGGAATAATTCACCCCTCCACTTT
size: NA; J: TRBJ1-1; V: TRBV30; D: NA; CDR3: CAWGRFLGLLTEAFF; DNA: TGTGCCTGGGGTAGGTTTCTGGGTTTGCTTACTGAAGCTTTCTTT
size: few; J: TRBJ2-3; V: TRBV9; D: NA; CDR3: CASSVGAGSGLDTQYF; DNA: TGTGCCAGCAGCGTAGGGGCAGGTAGCGGATTAGATACGCAGTATTTT
size: NA; J: TRBJ2-2; V: TRBV5-5; D: NA; CDR3: CASSVRDTLTGELFF; DNA: TGTGCCAGCAGCGTCCGGGACACCCTCACCGGGGAGCTGTTTTTT
size: NA; J: TRBJ1-1; V: TRBV5-1; D: NA; CDR3: CASSLTMDMNTEAFF; DNA: TGCGCCAGCAGCTTGACGATGGACATGAACACTGAAGCTTTCTTT
size: NA; J: TRBJ2-5; V: TRBV6-5; D: NA; CDR3: CASSPRGQETQYF; DNA: TGTGCCAGCAGTCCCAGAGGCCAAGAGACCCAGTACTTC
size: NA; J: TRBJ2-2; V: TRBV5-1; D: NA; CDR3: CASSSQGTGELFF; DNA: TGCGCCAGCAGCTCCCAAGGGACCGGGGAGCTGTTTTTT
size: NA; J: TRBJ2-3; V: TRBV7-6; D: NA; CDR3: CASGTRSSTDTQYF; DNA: TGTGCCAGCGGGACCCGGTCTAGCACAGATACGCAGTATTTT
size: NA; J: TRBJ1-5; V: TRBV28; D: TRBD1; CDR3: CASSPQGARNQPQHF; DNA: TGTGCCAGCAGCCCACAGGGGGCACGCAATCAGCCCCAGCATTTT
size: NA; J: TRBJ2-2; V: TRBV7-6; D: TRBD1; CDR3: CASSPWDRVPGELFF; DNA: TGTGCCAGCAGCCCCTGGGACAGGGTTCCCGGGGAGCTGTTTTTT
size: NA; J: TRBJ2-7; V: TRBV19; D: NA; CDR3: CASNPWGSYEQYF; DNA: TGTGCCAGTAACCCGTGGGGATCCTACGAGCAGTACTTC
size: NA; J: TRBJ2-1; V: TRBV4-1; D: NA; CDR3: CASSRETSLGSDEQFF; DNA: TGCGCCAGCAGCCGAGAGACTAGTCTCGGGAGTGATGAGCAGTTCTTC
size: NA; J: TRBJ1-1; V: TRBV21-1; D: NA; CDR3: CASSKGWGLDTEAFF; DNA: TGTGCCAGCAGCAAAGGGTGGGGTTTGGACACTGAAGCTTTCTTT
size: NA; J: TRBJ1-5; V: TRBV3-1/TRBV3-2; D: NA; CDR3: CASSLGRHQPQHF; DNA: TGTGCCAGCAGCCTCGGACGGCACCAGCCCCAGCATTTT
size: NA; J: TRBJ2-7; V: TRBV21-1; D: NA; CDR3: CASSKESRRGPTRIFYEQYF; DNA: TGTGCCAGCAGCAAAGAGTCACGGCGGGGCCCCACTCGAATATTTTACGAGCAGTACTTC
size: NA; J: TRBJ1-1; V: TRBV7-9; D: NA; CDR3: CASSLKGGEGAEAFF; DNA: TGTGCCAGCAGCTTAAAGGGCGGGGAGGGAGCTGAAGCTTTCTTT
size: NA; J: TRBJ1-1; V: TRBV14; D: TRBD1; CDR3: CASSQDKVQGAPTEAFF; DNA: TGTGCCAGCAGCCAAGACAAAGTACAGGGGGCCCCCACTGAAGCTTTCTTT
size: NA; J: TRBJ1-6; V: TRBV3-1/TRBV3-2; D: TRBD1; CDR3: CASSQGQGVYNSPLHF; DNA: TGTGCCAGCAGCCAAGGACAGGGGGTCTATAATTCACCCCTCCACTTT
size: NA; J: TRBJ2-4; V: TRBV6-5; D: TRBD2; CDR3: CASSHSGADIQYF; DNA: TGTGCCAGCAGCCATAGCGGGGCGGACATTCAGTACTTC
size: NA; J: TRBJ1-1; V: TRBV5-1; D: NA; CDR3: CASSPDSGPNTEAFF; DNA: TGCGCCAGCAGCCCGGACAGCGGGCCGAACACTGAAGCTTTCTTT